This T cell receptor beta chain was profiled in a study of OX40 agonist ivuxolimab in advanced cancers. Looking at the study overall: Enrollees could have had prior anti-PD-1, anti-PD-L1 or anti-CTLA-4 therapy, which about 40% had received.

For this clone: Its antigen is not known.

Patients had blood sampled at baseline and again on cycle 4 day 1 and cycle 7 day 1. Germline CDR1 MNHNS, CDR2 SASEGT. V dropped 0 bases and J dropped 4 bases, with 13 bases sitting between them. The CDR3 is 15 residues long. The study, taken as a whole, reports: Also showing low normalized T-cell clonal expansion were some of the nonresponders. The study found that CD8+ T cells averaged more expanded clones than CD4+.

Using immunoSEQ multiplex PCR, the repertoire was profiled, and TCRdb retains in-frame clones only, with some absent. The sample lists 110,000 or so clones; roughly 90% were seen once. V usage is TRBV6-1 and J usage is TRBJ2-7; possible D gene TRBD1, 5 bases. This receptor was identified in an adult with an advanced solid tumor such as melanoma, head and neck, liver or kidney cancer. This specimen consisted of CD4+ or CD8+ T cells sorted from blood, obtained in a trial of the OX40 agonist ivuxolimab. The CDR3 loop is CASSEAGRLGYEQYF. The CDR3 coding sequence is TGTGCCAGCAGTGAAGCGGGGCGTCTAGGGTACGAGCAGTACTTC.